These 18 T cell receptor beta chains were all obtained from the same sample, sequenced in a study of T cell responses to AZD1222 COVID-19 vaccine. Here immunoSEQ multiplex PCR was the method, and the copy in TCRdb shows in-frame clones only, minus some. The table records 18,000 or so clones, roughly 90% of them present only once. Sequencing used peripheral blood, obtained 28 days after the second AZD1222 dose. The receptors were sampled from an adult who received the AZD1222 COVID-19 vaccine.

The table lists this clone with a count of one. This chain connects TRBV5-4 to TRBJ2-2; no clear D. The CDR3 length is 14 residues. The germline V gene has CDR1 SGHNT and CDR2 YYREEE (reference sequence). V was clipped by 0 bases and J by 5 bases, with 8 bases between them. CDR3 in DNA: TGTGCCAGCAGCTTGGATTGGACGACCGGGGAGCTGTTTTTT. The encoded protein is CASSLDWTTGELFF.

The CDR3 loop is CASSKSTETQYF. The CDR3 nucleotides read TGTGCCAGCAGTAAGTCTACAGAGACCCAGTACTTC. V is TRBV11-3 and J is TRBJ2-5; D is undetermined. CDR3 length: 12 residues. V was shortened by 6 bases and J by 4 bases, with 9 bases between the two germline ends. Looked up from germline, CDR1 is SGHNT and CDR2 is YENEEA.

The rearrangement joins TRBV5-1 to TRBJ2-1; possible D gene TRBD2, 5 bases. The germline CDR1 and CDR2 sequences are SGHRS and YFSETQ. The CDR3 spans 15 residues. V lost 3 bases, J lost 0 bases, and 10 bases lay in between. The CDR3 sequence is CASSSSRISYNEQFF. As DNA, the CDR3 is TGCGCCAGCAGCTCTAGCCGGATCTCCTACAATGAGCAGTTCTTC.

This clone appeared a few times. CDR3 region: CASAWAGAGQPQHF. CDR3 DNA: TGTGCCAGCGCTTGGGCAGGGGCAGGGCAGCCCCAGCATTTT. This rearrangement joins TRBV3-1 (or the pseudogene TRBV3-2) to TRBJ1-5; tentatively, D is TRBD1 (6 bases). Trimming took off 8 bases at V and 7 bases at J, with 18 bases between the two ends. CDR1 is LGHDT and CDR2 is YNNKEL in the germline V gene (reference sequence). The CDR3 length is 14 residues.

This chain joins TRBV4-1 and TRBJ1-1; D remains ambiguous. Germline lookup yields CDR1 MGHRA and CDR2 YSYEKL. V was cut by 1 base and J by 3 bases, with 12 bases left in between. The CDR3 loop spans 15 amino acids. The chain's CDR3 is CASSQVRKGYTEAFF. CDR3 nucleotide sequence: TGCGCCAGCAGCCAAGTAAGGAAGGGCTACACTGAAGCTTTCTTT.

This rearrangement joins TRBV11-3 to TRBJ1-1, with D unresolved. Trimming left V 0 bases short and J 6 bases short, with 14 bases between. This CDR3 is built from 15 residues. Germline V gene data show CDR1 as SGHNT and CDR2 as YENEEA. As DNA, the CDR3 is TGTGCCAGCAGCTTAGAGGAGGGAAGTGTAGCTGAAGCTTTCTTT. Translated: CASSLEEGSVAEAFF.

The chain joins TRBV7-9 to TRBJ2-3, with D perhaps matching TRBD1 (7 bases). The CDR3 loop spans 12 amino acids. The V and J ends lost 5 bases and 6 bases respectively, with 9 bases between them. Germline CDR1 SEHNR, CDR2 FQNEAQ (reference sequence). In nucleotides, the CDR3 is TGTGCCAGCAGCCCAGGGGGGGATACGCAGTATTTT. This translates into CASSPGGDTQYF.

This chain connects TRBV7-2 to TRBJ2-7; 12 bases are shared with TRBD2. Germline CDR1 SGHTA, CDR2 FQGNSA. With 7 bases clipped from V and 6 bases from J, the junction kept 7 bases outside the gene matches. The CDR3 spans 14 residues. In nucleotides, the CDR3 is TGTGCCAGCACCCTAGCGGGAGGGCCCCGCGAGCAGTACTTC. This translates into CASTLAGGPREQYF.

The CDR3 DNA reads TGTGCCAGCATCCGCAGGGGGTTGCTCACAGATACGCAGTATTTT. This gives the protein CASIRRGLLTDTQYF. The V and J genes are TRBV27 and TRBJ2-3, with 7 bases aligning to TRBD1. Germline CDR1 reads MNHEY; CDR2 reads SMNVEV (reference sequence). Germline trimming cut 7 bases from V and 2 bases from J; bases unmatched to any gene: 9. The CDR3 spans 15 residues.

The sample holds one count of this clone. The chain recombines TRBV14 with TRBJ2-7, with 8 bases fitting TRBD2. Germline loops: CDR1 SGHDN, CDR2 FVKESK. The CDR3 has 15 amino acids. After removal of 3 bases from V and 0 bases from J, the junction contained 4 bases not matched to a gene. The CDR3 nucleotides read TGTGCCAGCAGCCACCCCAGCGGGAGCTCCTACGAGCAGTACTTC. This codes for CASSHPSGSSYEQYF.

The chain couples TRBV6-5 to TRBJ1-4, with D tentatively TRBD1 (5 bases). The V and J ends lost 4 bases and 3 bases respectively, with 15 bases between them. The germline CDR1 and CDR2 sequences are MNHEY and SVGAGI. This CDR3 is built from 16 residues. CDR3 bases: TGTGCCAGCAGTTCCGGGGGGACCTTACCTAATGAAAAACTGTTTTTT. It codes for CASSSGGTLPNEKLFF.

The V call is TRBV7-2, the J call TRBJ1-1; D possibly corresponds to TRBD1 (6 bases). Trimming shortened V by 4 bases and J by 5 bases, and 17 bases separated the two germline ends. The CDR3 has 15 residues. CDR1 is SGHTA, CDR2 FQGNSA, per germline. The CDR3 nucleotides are TGTGCCAGCAGCTGGGTCGCGGGGGCGCGGACTGAAGCTTTCTTT. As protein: CASSWVAGARTEAFF.

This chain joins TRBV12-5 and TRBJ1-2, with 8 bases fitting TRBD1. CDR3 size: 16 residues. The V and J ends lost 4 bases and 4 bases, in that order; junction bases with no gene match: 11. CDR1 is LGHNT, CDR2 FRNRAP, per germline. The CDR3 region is CASGSRTGTFSYGYTF. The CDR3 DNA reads TGTGCTAGTGGTTCCCGGACAGGGACATTCAGCTATGGCTACACCTTC.

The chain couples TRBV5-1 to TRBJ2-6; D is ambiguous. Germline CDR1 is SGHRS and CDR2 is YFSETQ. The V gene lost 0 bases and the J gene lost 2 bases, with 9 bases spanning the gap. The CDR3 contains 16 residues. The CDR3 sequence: CASSLAPDTGANVLTF. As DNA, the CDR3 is TGCGCCAGCAGCTTGGCGCCGGATACTGGGGCCAACGTCCTGACTTTC. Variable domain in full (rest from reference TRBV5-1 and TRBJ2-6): KAGVTQTPRYLIKTRGQQVTLSCSPISGHRSVSWYQQTPGQGLQFLFEYFSETQRNKGNFPGRFSGRQFSNSRSEMNVSTLELGDSALYLCASSLAPDTGANVLTFGAGSRLTVL.

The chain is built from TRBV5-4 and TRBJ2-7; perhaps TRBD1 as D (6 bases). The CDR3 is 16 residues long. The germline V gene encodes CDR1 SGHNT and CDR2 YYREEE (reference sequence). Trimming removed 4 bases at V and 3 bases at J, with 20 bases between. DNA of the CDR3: TGTGCCAGCAGCCCCCTCAACGGGCAGGGGCTCTACGAGCAGTACTTC. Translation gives CASSPLNGQGLYEQYF.

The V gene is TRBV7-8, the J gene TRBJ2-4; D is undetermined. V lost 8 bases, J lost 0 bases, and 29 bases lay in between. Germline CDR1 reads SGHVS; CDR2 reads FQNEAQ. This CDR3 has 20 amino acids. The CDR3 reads CASGPHRFLITSIAKNIQYF. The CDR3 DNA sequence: TGTGCCAGCGGGCCACACAGATTCTTAATTACTTCAATAGCCAAAAACATTCAGTACTTC.

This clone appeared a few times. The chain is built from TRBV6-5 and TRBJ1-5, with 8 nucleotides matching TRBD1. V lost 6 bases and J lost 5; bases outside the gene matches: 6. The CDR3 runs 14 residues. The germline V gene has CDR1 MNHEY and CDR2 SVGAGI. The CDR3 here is CASRRTGRDQPQHF. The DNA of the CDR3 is TGTGCCAGCAGACGGACAGGGCGGGATCAGCCCCAGCATTTT.

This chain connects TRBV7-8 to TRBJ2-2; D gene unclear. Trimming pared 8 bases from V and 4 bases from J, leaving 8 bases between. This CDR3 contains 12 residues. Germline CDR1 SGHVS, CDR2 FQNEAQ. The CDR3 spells CASRIGTGELFF. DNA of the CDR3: TGTGCCAGCCGAATCGGCACCGGGGAGCTGTTTTTT.